This entry describes one TCR beta chain. Its antigen has not been determined. No much larger clone exists at a distance of one base, and base qualities are not known. The protocol used for the library was the immunoSEQ multiplex PCR assay. A mixture of 60 forward primers for TCR Vbeta segments and 13 reverse primers for TCR Jbeta segments was used in the multiplex PCR. A multiplex PCR assay on genomic DNA amplified the CDR3 region of rearranged TCR beta genes. Amplified TCR beta libraries were sequenced as 87-base-pair reads on the Illumina HiSeq System. The authors' analysis ran thus. Across the roughly 700 repertoires, a later analysis counted approximately 83 million unique TCR beta chains, 9.5 million to 13 million of which were shared by at least two donors. Raw reads were error-corrected and collapsed into unique sequences with a nearest-neighbor algorithm that merged closely related sequences to remove PCR and sequencing errors. Alignment of CDR3 sequences to IMGT reference sequences was used to assign V, D and J gene segments. For a sequence to be retained, a match of at least six nucleotides was required to both a V gene segment and a J gene segment. A rearrangement counted as productive if the CDR3 had no stop codons and remained in frame with V and J, and every other rearrangement counted as non-productive. Following IMGT convention, CDR3 was defined as the stretch from the second conserved V-encoded cysteine to the conserved J-encoded phenylalanine. The earlier analysis of 550 to 650 of the donors excluded any sequence lacking an unambiguous match to a single V gene segment. In an earlier analysis of about 590 of the donors, a V segment was called functional when productive rearrangements were above 56.7%, and segregating when the standard deviation between donors exceeded 5%. To diagnose cytomegalovirus status from the catalog of TCR beta chain sequences, a statistical classification framework was built. In a later analysis, V and J genes were assigned by comparing TCR nucleotide sequences against IMGT/GENE-DB human TR gene sequences. A later analysis assigned CDR3 sequences and most-parsimonious VDJ recombination scenarios with the TCRdist pipeline. A later analysis defined each TCR beta chain by its CDR3 amino acid sequence plus V-gene family, and excluded reads lacking a unique V-gene family. In a later analysis, 450 to 600 highly shared, low-generation-probability nucleotide sequences were removed to address suspected cross-contamination and a sequencing artifact. In a later analysis, a clonal expansion index was calculated for each public chain from normalized within-repertoire ranks of inferred template counts. A later analysis computed generation probabilities with a VDJ recombination model fitted to out-of-frame rearrangements, and checked the results against IGoR. Hypergeometric tests were used in a later analysis to score TCR-TCR, TCR-HLA and TCR-CMV co-occurrence, with a repertoire-size bias correction applied to the TCR pairs. In a later analysis, false discovery rates were estimated by permuting HLA or CMV assignments 20 times. In a later analysis, co-occurring TCRs were grouped using DBSCAN, with TCRdist sequence similarity added in when clustering inside HLA-allele-positive subsets. Repertoires with fewer than 30,000 or more than 120,000 public chains, plus five repertoires with anomalous nucleotide sharing, were excluded from co-occurrence clustering. TCRdb stores this immuneACCESS table with in-frame sequences only. Part of the clones is absent; in the studies checked, under half of the shortfall reflects unresolved V genes, and no reason is known for the rest. The V and J calls and clone size are taken from that table; D and trimming were inferred from the DNA. Across this sample there are approximately 140,000 clones, with 55% to 80% seen only once. About 7.1% of the sample belongs to the ten largest clones.

The data were taken from a study of cytomegalovirus exposure and HLA in healthy donors (dated by TCRdb to 2017 to 2019). A note on the overall study: In an earlier analysis of about 560 of the donors, around 290 Gb of sequence data and roughly 100 million unique TCR beta sequences from approximately 180 million T cells were reported. About 280 gigabases of sequencing data and approximately 85 million unique TCR sequences were included in an early release covering 500 to 750 HLA-typed donors. The genetic ancestry cluster associated with self-reported Caucasian donors included 81% of the approximately 410 genotyped donors. The study was designed to test whether signatures of past pathogen exposure could be identified by cataloging public T cell receptors. Using immunosequencing, the study profiled T cell repertoires from 500 to 800 subjects and related those repertoires to cytomegalovirus serostatus. Besides the first cohort of more than 650 subjects, a separate validation cohort made up of roughly 120 different subjects was used. To predict cytomegalovirus infection status, the study combined high-throughput TCR immunosequencing, statistical association of individual TCRs with disease status, and machine learning. A later analysis re-analyzed previously published TCR beta repertoires from 666 donors and added high-resolution HLA genotyping to study TCR occurrence patterns. Rather than using new phenotypic data, the later analysis identified candidate immune exposures from TCR beta sequences and from how often those sequences occurred across donors. An earlier analysis of roughly 580 of the donors used high-throughput TCR beta sequencing to judge whether each TCR beta V gene segment behaved as functional or pseudogenic. Donor age, sex, ethnicity and CMV serostatus were collected together with the repertoire data. A later genetic analysis used genome-wide SNP genotypes for about 60% of the roughly 700 donors, treating that subset as a discovery cohort. All discovery cohort repertoires had been generated on a single sequencing platform. Both class I and class II loci were covered by HLA typing, at four-digit resolution. Typing coverage varied by locus: roughly 620-640 donors for A, B, C, DRB1 and DQB1; 500 to 550 for DQA1; some 610 for DPA1; roughly 470 for DPB1. A handful of DR-DQ haplotypes were treated as single units for association and clustering because of strong linkage in the cohort. On average, 235,054 unique TCR beta nucleotide sequences were sequenced per donor among 350 to 400 genotyped donors of the cohort, with around 19% of those sequences being non-productive. Study-level results and caveats: Roughly uniform sequencing depth across donors was assumed in presence/absence analyses, although this assumption may not hold. Because HLA typing was unavailable for some donors at each locus, only the typed subset was used in association tests. In a later analysis, HLA-associated TCR beta chains showed more clonal expansion and lower generation probabilities than non-associated chains that were equally common. For the cohort, immune exposure information was limited to CMV serostatus. In the study, 164 TCR beta chains were listed as associated with cytomegalovirus. In an earlier analysis of around 600 of the donors, most TCR beta V segments appeared in productive rearrangements about 90% or about 30% of the time, broadly matching IMGT annotations. While some public TCRs were present in many individuals, most TCR sequences turned up only very rarely across donors. Linkage disequilibrium might explain the correlated functional status among segregating V segments, but an unknown experimental factor could not be excluded. V-gene and J-gene trimming of TCR beta chains was associated with a missense DCLRE1C variant in a later genetic analysis, and the association was replicated in an independent cohort. Roughly 17 rarely observed V segments, including chromosome 9 orphons, were excluded from the earlier analysis of about 610 of the donors because counts were too low. Several of the top co-occurrence clusters appeared to be linked to parvovirus B19, influenza, CMV and Epstein-Barr virus, according to a later analysis. A cluster of highly shared sequence variants was judged likely to be a technical artifact of the sequencing pipeline. A later analysis found that TCR association rates varied across HLA loci, with DRB1 alleles showing the most associated TCRs and HLA-C alleles the fewest. A later analysis found that most CMV-associated TCR beta chains appeared HLA-restricted, with HLA associations seemingly driven largely by CMV exposure. In vitro tests confirmed that three of the cytomegalovirus-associated TCR beta chains recognize cytomegalovirus antigens. In both the original and validation cohorts, the classifier was reported to diagnose cytomegalovirus status with high specificity and sensitivity. A later genetic analysis reported fewer N-insertions in productive TCRs among donors in an Asian-associated ancestry cluster than the roughly 700-donor mean. A further reported finding was that TCR beta sequences accurately predicted the HLA-A and HLA-B alleles for most subjects in the first cohort. When HLA alleles, especially DR and DQ, strongly co-occurred, TCR associations were difficult to assign to individual alleles. This cohort had only TCR beta chains sequenced, and the lack of alpha or paired-chain data limited which features could be detected. It was suggested by the authors that the approach could potentially be generalized to other disease states and immunological phenotypes. The 87-base-pair reads could not distinguish some IMGT-functional V segments, including TRBV6-2 and TRBV6-3, so those segments were excluded. At a false discovery rate of 0.05, a later analysis linked under 20,000 TCR beta sequences to specific HLA alleles.

Reading the germline V gene gives CDR1 SNHLY and CDR2 FYNNEI. The CDR3 has 13 amino acids, counting the end cysteine and phenylalanine. Only CDR3 DNA remains: 39 bases, in frame from the first base. Relative to germline, V is 0 bases shorter and J is 5 bases shorter, with 7 bases between their ends. The cohort consisted of 670 or so healthy bone marrow donors. At the time of sampling, all cohort members were nominally healthy, though unrecorded immune exposures were likely present. The donor tested CMV seropositive, placing the donor among the 289 seropositive members of the cohort. A peripheral blood sample was collected from each donor, and TCR beta sequencing was performed on peripheral blood mononuclear cells. The Qiagen DNeasy Blood Extraction Kit was used to extract genomic DNA from the blood cell samples.

The sequenced material came from PBMCs. This receptor was identified in a woman in her sixties or seventies in good health and CMV-seropositive. The chain is made from TRBV2 and TRBJ1-2; tentative D gene TRBD1, with 6 bases matching. The DNA sequence reads TGTGCCAGCAGTGAAGCACAGGGTTATGGCTACACCTTC. Translated, it gives CASSEAQGYGYTF.